This entry is about one TCR beta chain. The sample belongs to a study of shared clonotypes between healthy human individuals. Produced via immunoSEQ multiplex PCR; TCRdb's table is partial and in-frame only. The data hold about 2.1 million clones, with around 93% observed a single time. CDR3 length: 13 residues. Germline CDR1 SGHTA, CDR2 FQGTGA. V shed 5 bases and J shed 2 bases, with 7 bases lying between them. It was CD45RO-negative cells, positively selected for CCR7, that made up naive CD8 cells, with terminally differentiated effector memory CD45RA+ cells excluded. Material for sequencing was naive CD8+ T cells from PBMCs. The chain recombines TRBV7-3 with TRBJ2-1; D is undetermined. The TCR comes from a man younger than 30 in good health. Some clones in this sample may be carry-over from other donors' samples. The CDR3 nucleotides are TGTGCCAGCAGCCCAAACGCCTACAATGAGCAGTTCTTC. Amino acid sequence: CASSPNAYNEQFF.